This T cell receptor (beta chain) emerged from a study of shared clonotypes between healthy human individuals. Comment on this clone: Antigen unknown.

The study's findings and limits: Researchers sampled blood only, noting tissue repertoires likely differ. Sorted-subset sequencing was shown by rarefaction to be incomplete despite large depth.

Data came from immunoSEQ multiplex PCR; TCRdb stores just in-frame clones and leaves some out. The repertoire has roughly 770,000 clones, about 96% of them found once; the top ten carry less than 0.25%. With 0 bases removed from V and 3 bases from J, the gap between germline ends came to 8 bases. The CDR3 is 15 amino acids. CDR1 is SEHNR and CDR2 is FQNEAQ in the germline V gene (reference sequence). Naive CD8 isolation took CD45RO-negative cells positively selected for CCR7 and excluded terminally differentiated effector memory CD45RA+ cells. The receptor was isolated from a man aged 25-40 years in good health. The gene calls are TRBV7-9 and TRBJ1-4; weak D call: TRBD1 (5 bases). Sequencing input: naive CD8+ T cells sorted from blood. CDR3 in DNA: TGTGCCAGCAGCTTAGCACCGGGACCTAATGAAAAACTGTTTTTT. Amino acid sequence: CASSLAPGPNEKLFF.